This TCR beta chain derives from a study of T-cell memory formation after mild COVID-19. Whole-study context: The TCR clusters were mostly specific to one donor.

V was trimmed by 1 base and J by 10 bases, leaving 14 bases between them. The CDR3 has 15 amino acids. The germline CDR1 and CDR2 sequences are SEHNR and FQNEAQ (reference sequence). As concerns this clonotype: Its antigen is not identified.

Study-level points and caveats: Chiefly within CM and EM were the contracting CD4+ clones; CD8+ ones were within EMRA. Clones that got smaller from day 15 to 85 had even CD4/CD8, while clones growing later tipped toward CD4+. Second-wave clones that peaked on day 37 lacked confirmed SARS-CoV-2 specificity.

TCRdb reprocessed the 5' RACE reads via MiXCR and lists one record per CDR3 protein. The profile shows some 300,000 distinct CDR3 sequences, just under 20% of them singletons. The rearrangement links TRBV7-9 to TRBJ1-6, with D perhaps TRBD1 (5 bases). The sample taken for sequencing was PBMCs or a T cell subset sorted from them (not recorded which). This clonotype originated in a man between 18 and 29 years old who had mild COVID-19 (a few samples of this study predate the infection). Cell type and time point are not known. CDR3 sequence (DNA): TGTGCCAGCAGCTTAGGGGGGACGCCGCAATCACCCCTCCACTTT. As protein: CASSLGGTPQSPLHF.